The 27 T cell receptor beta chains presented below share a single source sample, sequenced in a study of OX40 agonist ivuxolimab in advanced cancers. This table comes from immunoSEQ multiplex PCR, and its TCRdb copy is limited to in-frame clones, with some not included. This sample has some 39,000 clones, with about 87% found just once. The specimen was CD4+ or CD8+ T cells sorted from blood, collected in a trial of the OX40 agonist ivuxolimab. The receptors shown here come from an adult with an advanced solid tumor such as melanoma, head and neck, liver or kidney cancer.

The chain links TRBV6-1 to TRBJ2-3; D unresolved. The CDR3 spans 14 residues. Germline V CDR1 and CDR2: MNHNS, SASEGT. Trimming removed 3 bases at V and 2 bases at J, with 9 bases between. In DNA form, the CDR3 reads TGTGCCAGCAGTGAGGGCAGAATCACAGATACGCAGTATTTT. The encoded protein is CASSEGRITDTQYF.

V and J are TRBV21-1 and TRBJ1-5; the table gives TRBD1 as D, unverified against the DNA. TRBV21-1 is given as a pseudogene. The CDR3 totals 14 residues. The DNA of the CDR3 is TGTGCCAGCTCTGACAGGGCCCTCAATCAGCCCCAGCATTTT. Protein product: CASSDRALNQPQHF.

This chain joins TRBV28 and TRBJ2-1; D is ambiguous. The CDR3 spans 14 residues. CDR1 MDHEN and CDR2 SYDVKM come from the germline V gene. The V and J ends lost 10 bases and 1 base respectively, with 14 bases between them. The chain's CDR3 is CATLEPPSYNEQFF. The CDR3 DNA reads TGTGCCACCCTTGAACCACCTTCCTACAATGAGCAGTTCTTC.

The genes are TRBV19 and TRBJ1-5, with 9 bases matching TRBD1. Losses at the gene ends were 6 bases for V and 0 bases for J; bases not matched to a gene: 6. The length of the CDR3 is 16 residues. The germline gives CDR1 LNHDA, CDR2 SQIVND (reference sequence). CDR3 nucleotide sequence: TGTGCCAGTAGGCCCTGGACAGGGGCTAGCAATCAGCCCCAGCATTTT. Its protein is CASRPWTGASNQPQHF.

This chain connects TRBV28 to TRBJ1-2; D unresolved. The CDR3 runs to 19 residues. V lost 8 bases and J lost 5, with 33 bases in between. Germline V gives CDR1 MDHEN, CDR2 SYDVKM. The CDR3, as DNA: TGTGCCAGCGAGGGAGAGGGATTAAGGCATCTCGGAAGGGTATATGGCTACACCTTC. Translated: CASEGEGLRHLGRVYGYTF.

CDR3 loop: CSVPPRDSRTDTQYF. The CDR3 DNA follows: TGCAGCGTGCCCCCACGGGACAGTCGGACAGATACGCAGTATTTT. The chain links TRBV29-1 to TRBJ2-3; 7 bases fit TRBD1. CDR3 length: 15 amino acids. V dropped 6 bases and J dropped 3; count of bases not matched to a gene: 12. CDR1 SQVTM and CDR2 ANQGSEA come from the germline V gene.

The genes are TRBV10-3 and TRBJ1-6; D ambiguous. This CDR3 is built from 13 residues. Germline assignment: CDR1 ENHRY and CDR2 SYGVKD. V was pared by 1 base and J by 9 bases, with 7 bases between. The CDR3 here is CAISEFQPSPLHF. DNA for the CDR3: TGTGCCATCAGTGAGTTCCAGCCTTCACCCCTCCACTTT.

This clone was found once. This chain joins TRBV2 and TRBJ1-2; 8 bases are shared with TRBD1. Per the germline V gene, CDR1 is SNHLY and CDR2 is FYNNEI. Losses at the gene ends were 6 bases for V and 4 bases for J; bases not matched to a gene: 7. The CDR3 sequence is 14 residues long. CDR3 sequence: CASRGGTGGYGYTF. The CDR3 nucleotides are TGTGCCAGCAGGGGGGGGACAGGCGGCTATGGCTACACCTTC.

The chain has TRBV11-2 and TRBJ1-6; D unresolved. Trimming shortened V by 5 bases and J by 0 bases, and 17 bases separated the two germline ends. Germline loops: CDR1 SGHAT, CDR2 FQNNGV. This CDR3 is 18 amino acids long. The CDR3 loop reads CASSQRAGGSSYNSPLHF. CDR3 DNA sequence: TGTGCCAGCAGCCAGAGAGCCGGCGGCAGCTCCTATAATTCACCCCTCCACTTT.

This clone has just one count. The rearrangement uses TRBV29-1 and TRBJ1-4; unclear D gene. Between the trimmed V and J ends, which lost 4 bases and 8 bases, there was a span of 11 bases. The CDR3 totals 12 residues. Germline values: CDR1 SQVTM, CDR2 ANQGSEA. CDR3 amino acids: CSVVGGSEKLFF. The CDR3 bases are TGCAGCGTTGTAGGAGGATCCGAAAAACTGTTTTTT.

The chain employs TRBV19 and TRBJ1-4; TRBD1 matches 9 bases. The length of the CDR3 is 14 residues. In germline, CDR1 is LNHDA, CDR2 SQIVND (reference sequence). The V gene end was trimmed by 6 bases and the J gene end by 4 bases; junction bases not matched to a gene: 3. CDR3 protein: CASSVTGGNEKLFF. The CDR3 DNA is TGTGCCAGTAGCGTGACAGGGGGTAATGAAAAACTGTTTTTT.

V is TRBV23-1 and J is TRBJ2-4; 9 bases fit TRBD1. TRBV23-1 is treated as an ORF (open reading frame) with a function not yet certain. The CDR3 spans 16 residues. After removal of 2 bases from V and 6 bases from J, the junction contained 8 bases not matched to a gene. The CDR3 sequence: CASSQHMDRGGNIQYF. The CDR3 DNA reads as TGCGCCAGCAGTCAACACATGGACAGGGGAGGAAACATTCAGTACTTC.

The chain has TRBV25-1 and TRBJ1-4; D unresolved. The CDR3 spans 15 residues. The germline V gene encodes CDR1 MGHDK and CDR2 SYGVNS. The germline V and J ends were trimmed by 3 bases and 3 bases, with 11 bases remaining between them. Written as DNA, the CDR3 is TGTGCCAGCAGTGACCCGGCTGAGGCTAATGAAAAACTGTTTTTT. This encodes CASSDPAEANEKLFF.

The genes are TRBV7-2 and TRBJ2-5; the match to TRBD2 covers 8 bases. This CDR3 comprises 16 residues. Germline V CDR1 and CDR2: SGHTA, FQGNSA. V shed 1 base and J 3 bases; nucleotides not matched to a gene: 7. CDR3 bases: TGTGCCAGCAGCTTAGGCGGACTAGCCGGTAAAGAGACCCAGTACTTC. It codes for CASSLGGLAGKETQYF.

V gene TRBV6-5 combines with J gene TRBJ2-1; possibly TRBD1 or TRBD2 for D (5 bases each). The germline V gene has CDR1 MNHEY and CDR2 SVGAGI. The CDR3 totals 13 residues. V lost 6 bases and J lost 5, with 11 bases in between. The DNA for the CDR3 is TGTGCCAGCAGGAGAGGGGAGAACAATGAGCAGTTCTTC. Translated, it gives CASRRGENNEQFF.

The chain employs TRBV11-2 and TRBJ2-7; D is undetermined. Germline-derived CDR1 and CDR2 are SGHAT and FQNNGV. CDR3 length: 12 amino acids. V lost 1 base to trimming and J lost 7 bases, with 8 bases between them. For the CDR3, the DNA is TGTGCCAGCAGCTTAGGGGGTGGGGAGCAGTACTTC. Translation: CASSLGGGEQYF. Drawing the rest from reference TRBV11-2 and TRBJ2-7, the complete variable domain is EAGVAQSPRYKIIEKRQSVAFWCNPISGHATLYWYQQILGQGPKLLIQFQNNGVVDDSQLPKDRFSAERLKGVDSTLKIQPAKLEDSAVYLCASSLGGGEQYFGPGTRLTVT.

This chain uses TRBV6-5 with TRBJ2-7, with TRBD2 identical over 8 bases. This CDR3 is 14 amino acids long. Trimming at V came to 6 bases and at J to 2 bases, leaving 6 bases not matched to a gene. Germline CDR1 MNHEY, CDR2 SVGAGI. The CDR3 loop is CASSASGPPYEQYF. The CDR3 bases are TGTGCCAGCAGCGCTAGCGGGCCCCCCTACGAGCAGTACTTC.

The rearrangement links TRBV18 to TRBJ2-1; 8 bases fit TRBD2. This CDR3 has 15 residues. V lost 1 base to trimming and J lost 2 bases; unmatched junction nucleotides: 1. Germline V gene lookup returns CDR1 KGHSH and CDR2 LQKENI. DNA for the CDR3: TGTGCCAGCTCACCACTGCGGGAGGCCTACAATGAGCAGTTCTTC. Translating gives CASSPLREAYNEQFF.

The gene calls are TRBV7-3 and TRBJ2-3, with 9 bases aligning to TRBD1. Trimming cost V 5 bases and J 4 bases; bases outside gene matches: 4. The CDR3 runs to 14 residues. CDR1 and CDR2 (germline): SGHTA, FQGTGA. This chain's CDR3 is CASSPDRGADTQYF. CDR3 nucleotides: TGTGCCAGCAGCCCGGACAGGGGAGCAGATACGCAGTATTTT.

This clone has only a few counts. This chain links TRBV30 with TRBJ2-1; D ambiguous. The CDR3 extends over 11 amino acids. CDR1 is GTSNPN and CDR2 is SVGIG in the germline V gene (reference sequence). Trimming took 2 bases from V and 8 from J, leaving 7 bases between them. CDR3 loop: CAWSWSDEQFF. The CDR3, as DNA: TGTGCCTGGAGTTGGAGCGATGAGCAGTTCTTC.

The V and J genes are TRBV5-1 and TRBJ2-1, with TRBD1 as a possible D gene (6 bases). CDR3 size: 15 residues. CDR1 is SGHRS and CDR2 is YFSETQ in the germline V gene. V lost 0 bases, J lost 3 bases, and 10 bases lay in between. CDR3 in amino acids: CASSLGTAVYNEQFF. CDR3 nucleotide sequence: TGCGCCAGCAGCTTGGGGACAGCTGTCTACAATGAGCAGTTCTTC.

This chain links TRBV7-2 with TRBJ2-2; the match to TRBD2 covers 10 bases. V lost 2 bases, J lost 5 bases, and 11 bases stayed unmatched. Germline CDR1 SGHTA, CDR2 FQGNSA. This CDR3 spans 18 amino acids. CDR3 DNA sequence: TGTGCCAGCAGCTTACCGGGAAGGCTAGCGGGAGCAACCGGGGAGCTGTTTTTT. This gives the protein CASSLPGRLAGATGELFF.

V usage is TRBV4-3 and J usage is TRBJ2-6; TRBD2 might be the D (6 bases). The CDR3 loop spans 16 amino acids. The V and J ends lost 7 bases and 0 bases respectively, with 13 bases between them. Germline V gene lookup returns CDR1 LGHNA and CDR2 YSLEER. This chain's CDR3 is CASNSIGGSGANVLTF. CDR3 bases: TGCGCCAGCAACTCTATCGGGGGCTCTGGGGCCAACGTCCTGACTTTC.

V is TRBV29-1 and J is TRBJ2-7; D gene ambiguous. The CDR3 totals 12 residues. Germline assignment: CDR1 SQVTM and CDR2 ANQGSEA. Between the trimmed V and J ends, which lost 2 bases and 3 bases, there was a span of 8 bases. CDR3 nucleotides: TGCAGCGTTGAATCCCATGGCTACGAGCAGTACTTC. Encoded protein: CSVESHGYEQYF.

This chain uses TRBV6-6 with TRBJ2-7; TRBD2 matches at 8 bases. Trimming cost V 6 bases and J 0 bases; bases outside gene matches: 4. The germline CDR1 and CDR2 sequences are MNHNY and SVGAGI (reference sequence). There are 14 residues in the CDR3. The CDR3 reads CASSPREASYEQYF. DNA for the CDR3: TGTGCCAGCAGCCCGCGGGAGGCCTCCTACGAGCAGTACTTC.

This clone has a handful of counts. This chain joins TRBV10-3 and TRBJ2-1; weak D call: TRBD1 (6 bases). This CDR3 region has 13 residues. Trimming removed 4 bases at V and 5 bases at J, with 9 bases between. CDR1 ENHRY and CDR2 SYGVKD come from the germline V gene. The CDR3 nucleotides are TGTGCCATCAGTGGCCGACAGGACAATGAGCAGTTCTTC. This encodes CAISGRQDNEQFF.

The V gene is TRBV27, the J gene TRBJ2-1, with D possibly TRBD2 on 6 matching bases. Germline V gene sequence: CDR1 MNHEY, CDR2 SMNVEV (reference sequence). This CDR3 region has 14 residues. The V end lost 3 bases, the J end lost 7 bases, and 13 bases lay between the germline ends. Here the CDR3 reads CASSLGGGWNEQFF. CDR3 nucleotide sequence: TGTGCCAGCAGTTTGGGGGGTGGTTGGAATGAGCAGTTCTTC.